The clone carrying this TCR beta chain was seen a few times. What it binds is not known. The record originates from a study of tumor and adjacent non-tumor tissue in lung cancer. About the research overall: Patients were aged about 30 to 80, about 10 men and a handful of women, stage I to III. Findings and limits, study-wide: TCR diversity was significantly greater in tumor than normal lung tissue.

Germline-derived CDR1 and CDR2 are SGHDN and FVKESK. The V end was cut by 1 base, the J end by 16 bases, with 14 bases between. The CDR3 is 13 residues long. TCRbeta libraries were built with three rounds of nested PCR, modified from ARM-PCR. TCRdb independently ran MiXCR on the multiplex PCR reads; one entry per CDR3 protein. This table holds 89,000 or so distinct CDR3 sequences, around three fifths found once. RNA was extracted from bulk tissue without any cell sorting. The TCR originated in a man in his 70s with non-small cell lung cancer. Source material: lung tumor tissue. The gene calls are TRBV14 and TRBJ1-6; D ambiguous. CDR3 nucleotides: TGTGCCAGCAGCCAAGTGGGGTACAGTCTGCTCCACTTT. Its translation: CASSQVGYSLLHF.